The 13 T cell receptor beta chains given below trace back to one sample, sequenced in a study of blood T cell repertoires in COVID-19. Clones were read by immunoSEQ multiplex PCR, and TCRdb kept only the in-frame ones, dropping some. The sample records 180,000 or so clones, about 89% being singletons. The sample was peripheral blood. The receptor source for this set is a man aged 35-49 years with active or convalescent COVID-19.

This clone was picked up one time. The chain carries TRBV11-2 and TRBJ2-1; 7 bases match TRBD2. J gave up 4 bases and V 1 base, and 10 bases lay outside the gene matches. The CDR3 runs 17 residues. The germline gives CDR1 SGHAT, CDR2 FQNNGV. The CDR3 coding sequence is TGTGCCAGCAGCTTAGGGGAGGGCACCTTTTTTTACAATGAGCAGTTCTTC. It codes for CASSLGEGTFFYNEQFF.

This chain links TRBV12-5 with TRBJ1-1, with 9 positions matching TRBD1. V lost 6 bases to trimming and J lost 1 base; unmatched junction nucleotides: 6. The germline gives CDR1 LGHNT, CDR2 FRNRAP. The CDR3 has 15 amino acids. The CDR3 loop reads CASGLTGGGNTEAFF. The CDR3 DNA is TGTGCTAGTGGACTGACAGGGGGTGGGAACACTGAAGCTTTCTTT.

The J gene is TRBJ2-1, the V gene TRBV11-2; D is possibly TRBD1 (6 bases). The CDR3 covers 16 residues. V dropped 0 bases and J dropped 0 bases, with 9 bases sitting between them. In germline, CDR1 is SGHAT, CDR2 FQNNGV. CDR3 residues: CASSLEGTHSYNEQFF. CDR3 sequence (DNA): TGTGCCAGCAGCTTAGAAGGGACACACTCCTACAATGAGCAGTTCTTC.

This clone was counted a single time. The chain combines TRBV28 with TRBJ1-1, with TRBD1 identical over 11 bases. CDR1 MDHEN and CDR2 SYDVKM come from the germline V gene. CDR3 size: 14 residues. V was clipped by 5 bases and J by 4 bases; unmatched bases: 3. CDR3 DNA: TGTGCCAGCAGTGCGGGGACAGGGGGCACTGAAGCTTTCTTT. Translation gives CASSAGTGGTEAFF. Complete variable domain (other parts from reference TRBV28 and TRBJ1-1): DVKVTQSSRYLVKRTGEKVFLECVQDMDHENMFWYRQDPGLGLRLIYFSYDVKMKEKGDIPEGYSVSREKKERFSLILESASTNQTSMYLCASSAGTGGTEAFFGQGTRLTVV.

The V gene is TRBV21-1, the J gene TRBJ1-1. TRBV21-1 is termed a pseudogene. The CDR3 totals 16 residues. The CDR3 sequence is CASSPISRLMNTEAFF. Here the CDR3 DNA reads TGTGCCAGCAGCCCAATCTCGCGCCTCATGAACACTGAAGCTTTCTTT.

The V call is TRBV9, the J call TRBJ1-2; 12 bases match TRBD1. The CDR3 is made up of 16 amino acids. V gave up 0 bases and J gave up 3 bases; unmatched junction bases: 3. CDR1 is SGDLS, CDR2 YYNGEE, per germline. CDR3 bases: TGTGCCAGCAGCGTAGGTGGGACAGGGGGCTACTATGGCTACACCTTC. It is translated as CASSVGGTGGYYGYTF. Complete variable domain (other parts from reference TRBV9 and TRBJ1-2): DSGVTQTPKHLITATGQRVTLRCSPRSGDLSVYWYQQSLDQGLQFLIQYYNGEERAKGNILERFSAQQFPDLHSELNLSSLELGDSALYFCASSVGGTGGYYGYTFGSGTRLTVV.

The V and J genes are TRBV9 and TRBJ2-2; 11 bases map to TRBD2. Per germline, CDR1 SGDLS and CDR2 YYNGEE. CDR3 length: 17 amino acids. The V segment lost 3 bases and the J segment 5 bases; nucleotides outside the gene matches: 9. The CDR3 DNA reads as TGTGCCAGCAGCGAAAGACTAGCGGGGAGGGATACCGGGGAGCTGTTTTTT. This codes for CASSERLAGRDTGELFF.

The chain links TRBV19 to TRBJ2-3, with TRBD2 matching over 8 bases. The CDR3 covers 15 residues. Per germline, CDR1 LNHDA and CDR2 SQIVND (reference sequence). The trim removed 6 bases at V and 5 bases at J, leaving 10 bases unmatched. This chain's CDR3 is CASSSGSGAGDTQYF. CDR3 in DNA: TGTGCCAGTAGCTCGGGTAGCGGGGCAGGAGATACGCAGTATTTT. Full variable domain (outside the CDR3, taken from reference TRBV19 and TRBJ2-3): DGGITQSPKYLFRKEGQNVTLSCEQNLNHDAMYWYRQDPGQGLRLIYYSQIVNDFQKGDIAEGYSVSREKKESFPLTVTSAQKNPTAFYLCASSSGSGAGDTQYFGPGTRLTVL.

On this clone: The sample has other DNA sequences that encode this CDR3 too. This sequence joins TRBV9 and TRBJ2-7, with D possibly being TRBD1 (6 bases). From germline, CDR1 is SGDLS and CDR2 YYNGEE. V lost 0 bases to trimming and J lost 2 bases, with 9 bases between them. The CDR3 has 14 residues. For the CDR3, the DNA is TGTGCCAGCAGCGTAGGAGGGGGACCCTACGAGCAGTACTTC. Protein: CASSVGGGPYEQYF.

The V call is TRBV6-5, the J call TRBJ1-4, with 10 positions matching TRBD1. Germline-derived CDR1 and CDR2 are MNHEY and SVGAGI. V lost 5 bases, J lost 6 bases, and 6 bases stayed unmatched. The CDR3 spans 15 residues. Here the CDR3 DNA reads TGTGCCAGCAGTCCCGGGACAGGGGTATATGAAAAACTGTTTTTT. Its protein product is CASSPGTGVYEKLFF.

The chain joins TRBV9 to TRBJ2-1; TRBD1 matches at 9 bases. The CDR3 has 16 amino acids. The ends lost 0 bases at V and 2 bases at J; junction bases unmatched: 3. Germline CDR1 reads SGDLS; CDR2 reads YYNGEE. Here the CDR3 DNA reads TGTGCCAGCAGCGTAGTTGGGACAGGGCCCTACAATGAGCAGTTCTTC. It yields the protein CASSVVGTGPYNEQFF.

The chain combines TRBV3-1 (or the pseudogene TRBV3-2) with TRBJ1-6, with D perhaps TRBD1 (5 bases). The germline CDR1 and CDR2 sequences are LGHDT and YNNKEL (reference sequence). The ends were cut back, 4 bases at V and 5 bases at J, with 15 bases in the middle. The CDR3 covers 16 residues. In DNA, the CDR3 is TGTGCCAGCAGCCTAAGGGGAGGGCGGCATAATTCACCCCTCCACTTT. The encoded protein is CASSLRGGRHNSPLHF.

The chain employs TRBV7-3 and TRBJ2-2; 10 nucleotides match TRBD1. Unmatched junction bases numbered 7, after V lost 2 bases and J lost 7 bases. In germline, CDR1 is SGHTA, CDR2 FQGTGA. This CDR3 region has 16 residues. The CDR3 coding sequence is TGTGCCAGCAGCTTATGGGGACAGGGGAGTAACGGGGAGCTGTTTTTT. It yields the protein CASSLWGQGSNGELFF.